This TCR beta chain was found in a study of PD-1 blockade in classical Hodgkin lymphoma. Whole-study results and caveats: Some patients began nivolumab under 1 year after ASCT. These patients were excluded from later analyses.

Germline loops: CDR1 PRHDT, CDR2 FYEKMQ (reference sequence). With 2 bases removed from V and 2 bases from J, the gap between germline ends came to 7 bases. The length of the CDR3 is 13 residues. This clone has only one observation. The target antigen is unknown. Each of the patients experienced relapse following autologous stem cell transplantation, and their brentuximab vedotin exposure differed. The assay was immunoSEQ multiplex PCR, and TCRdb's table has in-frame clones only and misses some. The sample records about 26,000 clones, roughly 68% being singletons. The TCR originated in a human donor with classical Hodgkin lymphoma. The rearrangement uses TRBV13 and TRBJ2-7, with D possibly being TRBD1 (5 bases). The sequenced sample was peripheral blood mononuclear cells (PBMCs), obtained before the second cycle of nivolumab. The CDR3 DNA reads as TGTGCCAGCAGCTTAACAGGAACCTACGAGCAGTACTTC. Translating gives CASSLTGTYEQYF. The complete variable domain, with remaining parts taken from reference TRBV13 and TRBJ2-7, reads AAGVIQSPRHLIKEKRETATLKCYPIPRHDTVYWYQQGPGQDPQFLISFYEKMQSDKGSIPDRFSAQQFSDYHSELNMSSLELGDSALYFCASSLTGTYEQYFGPGTRLTVT.